What follows are 4 T cell receptor beta chains derived from one specimen sequenced in a study of technical replicates of blood from four donors. Libraries were prepared by immunoSEQ multiplex PCR; TCRdb keeps only in-frame clonotypes and omits some of them. The sample consists of over 75,000 clones, approximately 95% of them appearing once. What was sequenced was T cells isolated from PBMCs. The source is a human donor in good health.

V usage is TRBV5-6 and J usage is TRBJ1-1; 9 positions agree with TRBD1. The CDR3 runs to 14 residues. Germline CDR1 reads SGHDT; CDR2 reads YYEEEE. J was trimmed by 5 bases and V by 4 bases; bases with no gene match: 6. CDR3 DNA: TGTGCCAGCAGCGTACAGGGGGCGCGGACTGAAGCTTTCTTT. Translated: CASSVQGARTEAFF.

This clone appeared a single time. The gene calls are TRBV7-9 and TRBJ2-2; D is possibly TRBD1 (6 bases). V was pared by 4 bases and J by 1 base, with 7 bases between. The CDR3 totals 14 residues. Germline V gene data show CDR1 as SEHNR and CDR2 as FQNEAQ (reference sequence). The CDR3 sequence: CASSWGLNTGELFF. CDR3 DNA sequence: TGTGCCAGCAGCTGGGGGCTGAACACCGGGGAGCTGTTTTTT.

This chain joins TRBV19 and TRBJ2-1; D perhaps matches TRBD2 (5 bases). CDR3 length: 18 amino acids. Deletions cut 7 bases from V and 6 bases from J, with 28 bases between. Germline loops: CDR1 LNHDA, CDR2 SQIVND (reference sequence). The CDR3 reads CASTQSPLLDLMGNEQFF. The CDR3 nucleotides read TGTGCCAGTACCCAAAGTCCCCTACTAGACTTAATGGGCAATGAGCAGTTCTTC.

This clone has just one count. V gene TRBV4-2 combines with J gene TRBJ1-1, with TRBD1 identical over 7 bases. CDR1 and CDR2 from the germline V gene are LGHNA and YNFKEQ. The CDR3 has 15 residues. Trimming removed 5 bases from V and 3 bases from J; junction bases left unmatched: 9. The CDR3 DNA follows: TGTGCCAGCAGCGAGGACCGAAGGGGGCACACTGAAGCTTTCTTT. Translation gives CASSEDRRGHTEAFF.